A selection of T cell receptor beta chains follows, all from one sample in a study of PD-1 blockade in classical Hodgkin lymphoma. Here immunoSEQ multiplex PCR was the method, and the copy in TCRdb shows in-frame clones only, minus some. The sample records 95,000 to 100,000 clones, around 89% being singletons. This sample comprised peripheral blood mononuclear cells (PBMCs), obtained before the second cycle of nivolumab. The receptors here all came from a human donor with classical Hodgkin lymphoma. Both conserved end residues are part of each CDR3. D genes are given only for firm matches. Rows give clone size only sometimes, using once, few, many, or a class for an expanded clone.

j_call d_call v_call clone_size cdr3_length cdr3_nt cdr3_aa
TRBJ2-1 . TRBV4-3 . 14 TGCGCCAGCAGCCAAAGGACGGATTACAATGAGCAGTTCTTC CASSQRTDYNEQFF
TRBJ2-7 . TRBV28 . 14 TGTACCAGCAGCCCCTACGGAGTCTTACACGAGCAGTACTTC CTSSPYGVLHEQYF
TRBJ2-7 . TRBV9 once 14 TGTGCCAGCAGCCCCAAAGGATACTATGGCGAGCAGTACTTC CASSPKGYYGEQYF
TRBJ1-3 . TRBV30 . 14 TGTGCCTGGAGTGTACAGATCTCTGGAAACACCATATATTTT CAWSVQISGNTIYF
TRBJ2-4 TRBD2 TRBV11-2 . 17 TGTGCCAGCAGCCTTAGGGCTAGCGGGTTAGCCAAAAACATTCAGTACTTC CASSLRASGLAKNIQYF
TRBJ1-4 . TRBV27 . 15 TGTGCCAGCAGTCCCTTCGACAGCAGTAATGAAAAACTGTTTTTT CASSPFDSSNEKLFF
TRBJ1-6 . TRBV7-3 . 13 TGTGCCAGCAGCTCGTACAGGGATTCACCCCTCCACTTT CASSSYRDSPLHF
TRBJ2-7 TRBD1 TRBV2 . 16 TGTGCCAGCCTAAACCTCGGACAGGGGAACTCCTACGAGCAGTACTTC CASLNLGQGNSYEQYF
TRBJ1-5 . TRBV5-8 few 19 TGTGCCAGCAGCTTGGTTTTCGGGGGGGATGCATTCGTTAATCAGCCCCAGCATTTT CASSLVFGGDAFVNQPQHF
TRBJ2-3 . TRBV19 . 14 TGTGCCAGAAAACGTAGGGTTTACACAGATACGCAGTATTTT CARKRRVYTDTQYF
TRBJ2-1 . TRBV7-9 . 16 TGTGCCAGCAGCTTAGCGCTTGAACTTCCAACCCCTGAGCAGTTCTTC CASSLALELPTPEQFF
TRBJ1-3 . TRBV4-1 . 15 TGCGCCAGCAGCCAAGGGGTCTGGCTGGGAAACACCATATATTTT CASSQGVWLGNTIYF
TRBJ1-2 TRBD1 TRBV19 . 16 TGTGCCAGTAGAAACCTTTTTACAGGGGGCGGCTATGGCTACACCTTC CASRNLFTGGGYGYTF
TRBJ2-1 TRBD2 TRBV10-2 . 15 TGCGCCAGCAGGGTAGCGGGGGGTTTTGGCAATGAGCAGTTCTTC CASRVAGGFGNEQFF
TRBJ1-1 . TRBV6-5 . 13 TGTGCCAGCAGAAGGAATCCGAACACTGAAGCTTTCTTT CASRRNPNTEAFF
TRBJ1-3 . TRBV30 once 14 TGTGCCTGGACGGAAATCGGGACTGGAAACACCATATATTTT CAWTEIGTGNTIYF
TRBJ2-2 . TRBV6-5 . 15 TGTGCCAGCAGTTCGGGCCAGACCTACACCGGGGAGCTGTTTTTT CASSSGQTYTGELFF
TRBJ2-3 . TRBV5-8 . 17 TGTGCCAGCAGCTTTCCCGGCGTCGGGGGAACCACAGATACGCAGTATTTT CASSFPGVGGTTDTQYF
TRBJ1-2 . TRBV7-2 . 13 TGTGCCAGCAGGGGGCTGGGTAACTATGGCTACACCTTC CASRGLGNYGYTF
TRBJ1-2 . TRBV6-1 few 14 TGTGCCAGCAGCCACGACAGGTCCGGCTATGGCTACACCTTC CASSHDRSGYGYTF
TRBJ1-1 TRBD1 TRBV9 . 17 TGTGCCAGCAGCGTCAATCCGGGACAGACCTCGAACACTGAAGCTTTCTTT CASSVNPGQTSNTEAFF
TRBJ1-5 TRBD1 TRBV7-9 . 16 TGTGCCAGCAGCGCCCCTTTCCGGGACAGGGATCAGCCCCAGCATTTT CASSAPFRDRDQPQHF
TRBJ1-1 . TRBV4-2 . 18 TGTGCCAGCAGCCAAAGGGGTAGAATACTGGGGTGGCGCACTGAAGCTTTCTTT CASSQRGRILGWRTEAFF
TRBJ2-1 . TRBV27 . 13 TGTGCCAGCAGTTTCCAGGCCCACAATGAGCAGTTCTTC CASSFQAHNEQFF
TRBJ1-2 TRBD1 TRBV4-3 . 14 TGCGCCAGCAGCCAAGGGACAGGCGTCTATGGCTACACCTTC CASSQGTGVYGYTF
TRBJ1-1 . TRBV5-8 . 12 TGTGCCAGCAGCTCTGTAGGCACTGAAGCTTTCTTT CASSSVGTEAFF
TRBJ2-6 . TRBV5-1 . 16 TGCGCCAGCAGCTTGTGGGTTTTCTCTGGGGCCAACGTCCTGACTTTC CASSLWVFSGANVLTF
TRBJ2-7 TRBD1 TRBV19 . 13 TGTGCCAGTAGGCAGGGGGCGAGGGAAGAGCAGTACTTC CASRQGAREEQYF
TRBJ1-2 . TRBV29-1 . 14 TGCAGCGTTGAGAGAGGGGGAGTCAACTATGGCTACACCTTC CSVERGGVNYGYTF
TRBJ1-2 . TRBV29-1 . 13 TGCAGCGTTGAAGATTGGGCGGGCTATGGCTACACCTTC CSVEDWAGYGYTF
TRBJ1-4 TRBD1 TRBV4-1 . 14 TGCGCCAGCAGCCAAGAATACAGGGGCAGTGAACTGTTTTTT CASSQEYRGSELFF
TRBJ2-3 TRBD2 TRBV25-1 . 17 TGTGCCAGCAGTGAACCCCCGGCGGGGGGGATCACAGATACGCAGTATTTT CASSEPPAGGITDTQYF
TRBJ1-1 TRBD1 TRBV19 . 14 TGTGCCAGTAGTATTGAGGGGGCCGACACTGAAGCTTTCTTT CASSIEGADTEAFF
TRBJ2-7 . TRBV19 . 16 TGTGCCAGTAGTATGCGTGCGGCGCGTCTTCCCCCCTCCCTGTACTTC CASSMRAARLPPSLYF
TRBJ1-1 . TRBV5-1 . 12 TGCGCCAGCAGCTTGGAGGGTTTTGAAGCTTTCTTT CASSLEGFEAFF
TRBJ2-7 TRBD2 TRBV19 . 15 TGTGCCAGTAGTGTGACGGGGGGGCCTGTCTCCGAGCAGTACTTC CASSVTGGPVSEQYF
TRBJ1-3 . TRBV6-5 . 14 TGTGCCAGCAGTGGCCTACTCTCTGGAAACACCATATATTTT CASSGLLSGNTIYF
TRBJ2-2 . TRBV5-4 once 13 TGTGCCAGCATTCACCACAACACCGGGGAGCTGTTTTTT CASIHHNTGELFF
TRBJ2-2 . TRBV15 . 18 TGTGCCACCAGCAGGCCCACCGGGCGGCACTTGAACACCGGGGAGCTGTTTTTT CATSRPTGRHLNTGELFF
TRBJ1-6 . TRBV2 . 15 TGTGCCAGGGGCGCGACGGCCTCTACCAATTCACCCCTCCACTTT CARGATASTNSPLHF
TRBJ2-7 . TRBV2 . 14 TGTGCCAGCAACGTCCGGGGCGTCAGGTACGAGCAGTACTTC CASNVRGVRYEQYF
TRBJ2-7 TRBD1 TRBV9 . 15 TGTGCCAGCAGCGTCGGGACAGGGGGCCTCTACGAGCAGTACTTC CASSVGTGGLYEQYF
TRBJ1-6 . TRBV7-8 . 13 TGTGCCAGCACTCACGACAGGAATTCACCCCTCCACTTT CASTHDRNSPLHF
TRBJ1-6 . TRBV19 . 16 TGTGCCAGTAGTTCACCCAGGGGAGCAGGGGATCCACCCCTCCACTTT CASSSPRGAGDPPLHF
TRBJ1-4 . TRBV10-3 once 14 TGTGCCATCAGTGAGGGGGCGCAGGGAGAAAAACTGTTTTTT CAISEGAQGEKLFF
TRBJ1-1 TRBD1 TRBV19 once 16 TGTGCCAGTAGTATCCACCCGGGACAGGCTAACACTGAAGCTTTCTTT CASSIHPGQANTEAFF
TRBJ1-1 . TRBV7-2 . 14 TGTGCCAGCAGCCCAGCTGGGGTGAACACTGAAGCTTTCTTT CASSPAGVNTEAFF
TRBJ1-3 . TRBV28 . 12 TGTGCCAGCGGGCGGTCTGGAAACACCATATATTTT CASGRSGNTIYF
TRBJ2-7 TRBD1 TRBV6-1 . 14 TGTGCCAGTGGCATGGGGACAGGGATCTACGAGCAGTACTTC CASGMGTGIYEQYF
TRBJ2-2 TRBD2 TRBV4-2 . 18 TGTGCCAGCAGCCCCCATAGACTAGCGGGGAGGAACACCGGGGAGCTGTTTTTT CASSPHRLAGRNTGELFF
TRBJ1-2 . TRBV6-6 . 15 TGTGCCAGCAGTTACTCCGCAGGGACGAATATGCGCTACACCTTC CASSYSAGTNMRYTF
TRBJ1-4 . TRBV7-9 . 14 TGTGCCAGCAGCTTAACGTCAGGCCTCGAAAAACTGTTTTTT CASSLTSGLEKLFF
TRBJ2-7 . TRBV6-6 once 12 TGTGCCAGCAGTTACTCGAGAAGCGAGCAGTACTTC CASSYSRSEQYF
TRBJ1-1 . TRBV6-6 . 12 TGTGCCAGCAGCAAAGGGGGGTTTGAAGCTTTCTTT CASSKGGFEAFF
TRBJ2-7 . TRBV5-1 . 13 TGCGCCAGCAGCTTGGCGACAGCTTACGAGCAGTACTTC CASSLATAYEQYF
TRBJ2-3 . TRBV18 . 17 TGTGCCAGCTCACCGGGGGAAACGGCCCCCCCGGGGGATACGCAGTATTTT CASSPGETAPPGDTQYF
TRBJ1-3 TRBD1 TRBV10-3 . 15 TGTGCCATCAGCCCCCTCCGGGACAGGGGCAACACCATATATTTT CAISPLRDRGNTIYF
TRBJ1-4 . TRBV11-2 . 12 TGTGCCAGCAGCTACAACAGAGAAAAACTGTTTTTT CASSYNREKLFF
TRBJ1-2 . TRBV5-6 . 12 TGTGCCAGCAGCTTGACCTTTGGGGGCTACACCTTC CASSLTFGGYTF